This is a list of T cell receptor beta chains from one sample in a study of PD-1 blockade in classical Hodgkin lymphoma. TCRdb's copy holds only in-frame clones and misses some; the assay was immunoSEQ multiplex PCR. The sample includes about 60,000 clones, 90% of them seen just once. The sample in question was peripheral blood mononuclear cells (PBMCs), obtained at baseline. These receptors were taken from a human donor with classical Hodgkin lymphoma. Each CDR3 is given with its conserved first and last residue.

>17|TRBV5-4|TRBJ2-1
CASSLAGGQFFVNEQFF
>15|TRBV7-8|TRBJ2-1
CASSPRLMGSREQFF
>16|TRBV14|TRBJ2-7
CASSQQGGHRTYEQYF
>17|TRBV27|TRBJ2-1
CASSLAGFFSSYNEQFF
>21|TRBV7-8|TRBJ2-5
CASRPSILLAQEKRNQETQYF
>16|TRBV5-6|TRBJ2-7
CASSLVDSPTGYEQYF
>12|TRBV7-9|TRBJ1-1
CASSLSRTEAFF
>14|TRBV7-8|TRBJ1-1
CASSAGVRYTEAFF
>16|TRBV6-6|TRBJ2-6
CASSYLAGYGANVLTF
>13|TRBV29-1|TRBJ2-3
CSVPGQSTDTQYF
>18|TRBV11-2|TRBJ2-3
CASSTRDMTSGSTDTQYF
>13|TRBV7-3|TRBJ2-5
CASSLGGQETQYF
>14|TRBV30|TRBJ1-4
CAWSFVATNEKLFF
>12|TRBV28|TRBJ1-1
CASSSGATEAFF
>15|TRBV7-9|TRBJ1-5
CASSPGGRGDQPQHF
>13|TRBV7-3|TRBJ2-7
CASSTSSGYEQYF
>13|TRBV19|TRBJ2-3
CASMGQAMDTQYF
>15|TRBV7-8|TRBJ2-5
CASSPGGRAQETQYF
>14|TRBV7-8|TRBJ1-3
CASSLGTTGNTIYF
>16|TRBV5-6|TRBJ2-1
CASSLRRRGSYNEQFF
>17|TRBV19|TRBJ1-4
CASSIGTGPPSSEKLFF
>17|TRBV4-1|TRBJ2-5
CASSQGRGLALRETQYF
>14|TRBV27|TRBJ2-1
CATRVGGPNNEQFF
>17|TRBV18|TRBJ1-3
CASSPGVDGGSGNTIYF
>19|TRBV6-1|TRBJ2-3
CASSEDRGLAGWSTDTQYF
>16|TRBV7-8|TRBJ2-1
CASSLVGLAIYNEQFF
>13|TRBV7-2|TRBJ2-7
CASSEVPGAEQYF
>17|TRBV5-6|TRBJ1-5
CASSLFQGSGGNQPQHF
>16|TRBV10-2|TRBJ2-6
CASRELPSSGANVLTF